Below, 21 T cell receptor beta chains from the same sample are listed, as sequenced in a study of Ad26.COV2.S vaccination and SARS-CoV-2 variants. The table came from immunoSEQ multiplex PCR; TCRdb's copy has only in-frame clones and leaves some out. The sample includes fewer than 400,000 clones, around 85% of them seen just once. Treatment here: some 20 received Ad26.COV2.S at low or high dose, single or two shots; about five received placebo; per-sample allocation not given. Sampling was done on day 63 after the first vaccine or placebo injection. Specimen: peripheral blood, collected in a trial of Ad26.COV2.S vaccine versus placebo. All receptors come from a person aged 18-65 years who received the Ad26.COV2.S COVID-19 vaccine or a placebo.

This clone occurred once. The V and J genes are TRBV4-1 and TRBJ2-1; possibly TRBD1 or TRBD2 for D (5 bases each). The CDR3 totals 17 residues. Trimming removed 4 bases at V and 2 bases at J, with 18 bases between. Germline lookup yields CDR1 MGHRA and CDR2 YSYEKL. The CDR3 region is CASSPRDPGTPYNEQFF. CDR3 in DNA: TGCGCCAGCAGCCCCAGGGACCCGGGGACGCCCTACAATGAGCAGTTCTTC.

The chain couples TRBV13 to TRBJ1-3; the match to TRBD1 covers 9 bases. Germline loops: CDR1 PRHDT, CDR2 FYEKMQ (reference sequence). The V gene end was trimmed by 3 bases and the J gene end by 0 bases; junction bases not matched to a gene: 6. The CDR3 sequence is 17 residues long. CDR3 sequence reads: CASSFMVTGGSGNTIYF. CDR3 in DNA: TGTGCCAGCAGCTTCATGGTGACAGGGGGCTCTGGAAACACCATATATTTT.

This clone was picked up a small number of times. The rearrangement uses TRBV4-2 and TRBJ2-3; 9 bases are a match to TRBD2. There are 17 residues in the CDR3. J was trimmed by 1 base and V by 0 bases; bases with no gene match: 5. The V gene's germline CDR1 is LGHNA and CDR2 YNFKEQ. CDR3 protein: CASSQDWGGGGTDTQYF. The CDR3 DNA reads as TGTGCCAGCAGCCAAGATTGGGGCGGGGGGGGCACAGATACGCAGTATTTT.

This clone appeared a few times. The rearrangement uses TRBV5-4 and TRBJ1-6; TRBD1 aligns across 10 bases. In germline, CDR1 is SGHNT, CDR2 YYREEE (reference sequence). V dropped 3 bases and J dropped 7; count of bases not matched to a gene: 10. CDR3 length: 17 residues. CDR3 sequence (DNA): TGTGCCAGCAGCTCCCCGGGACAGGGGACCCTGAATTCACCCCTCCACTTT. It codes for CASSSPGQGTLNSPLHF.

J is TRBJ1-1 and V is TRBV4-1, with D unclear. The germline CDR1 and CDR2 sequences are MGHRA and YSYEKL. The CDR3 consists of 15 residues. Trimming shortened V by 0 bases and J by 10 bases, and 18 bases separated the two germline ends. CDR3 amino acids: CASSQEYEGTVAAFF. The DNA of the CDR3 is TGCGCCAGCAGCCAAGAGTATGAGGGCACCGTAGCAGCTTTCTTT.

The V call is TRBV30, the J call TRBJ1-4; 8 bases are a match to TRBD1. Germline V gene data show CDR1 as GTSNPN and CDR2 as SVGIG (reference sequence). V was clipped by 4 bases and J by 6 bases; unmatched bases: 10. The CDR3 has 15 amino acids. The CDR3 sequence is CAWTPGQEVDEKLFF. The CDR3 nucleotides read TGTGCCTGGACCCCGGGACAGGAAGTTGATGAAAAACTGTTTTTT.

The J gene is TRBJ1-4, the V gene TRBV5-1; D possibly corresponds to TRBD1 (5 bases). Germline-derived CDR1 and CDR2 are SGHRS and YFSETQ. Trimming left V 1 base short and J 3 bases short, with 16 bases between. The CDR3 runs 17 residues. The CDR3 DNA reads as TGCGCCAGCAGCTTGAATGTCTCGCCGGGGGCTAATGAAAAACTGTTTTTT. Translating it yields CASSLNVSPGANEKLFF.

The gene calls are TRBV6-5 and TRBJ2-3; 10 bases fit TRBD2. CDR3 length: 12 residues. Per the germline V gene, CDR1 is MNHEY and CDR2 is SVGAGI. V lost 6 bases and J lost 9; bases outside the gene matches: 3. CDR3 coding DNA: TGTGCCAGCAGCTTAGCGGGGGGAACGCAGTATTTT. It yields the protein CASSLAGGTQYF.

The chain joins TRBV5-1 to TRBJ2-7, with 11 bases that match TRBD1. The germline V gene has CDR1 SGHRS and CDR2 YFSETQ. Trimming cost V 4 bases and J 6 bases; bases outside gene matches: 18. The CDR3 length is 18 residues. This CDR3 is CASSPLGTGGSVRSEQYF. In nucleotides, the CDR3 is TGCGCCAGCAGCCCCCTCGGGACAGGGGGAAGCGTGAGGTCCGAGCAGTACTTC.

The rearrangement joins TRBV4-1 to TRBJ1-1, with D possibly TRBD1 on 5 matching bases. This CDR3 region has 17 residues. Looked up from germline, CDR1 is MGHRA and CDR2 is YSYEKL. With 2 bases removed from V and 0 bases from J, the gap between germline ends came to 16 bases. The CDR3 region is CASSQKREGLLNTEAFF. The CDR3 DNA is TGCGCCAGCAGCCAAAAAAGAGAGGGACTCCTGAACACTGAAGCTTTCTTT.

The rearrangement uses TRBV28 and TRBJ2-1; 11 positions agree with TRBD2. The CDR3 spans 15 residues. Trimming removed 6 bases from V and 6 bases from J; junction bases left unmatched: 7. The V gene's germline CDR1 is MDHEN and CDR2 SYDVKM. CDR3 amino acids: CASRATSGGLNEQFF. The CDR3 DNA follows: TGTGCCAGCAGGGCTACTAGCGGGGGACTCAATGAGCAGTTCTTC.

The genes are TRBV27 and TRBJ2-7; D ambiguous. Germline V gene data show CDR1 as MNHEY and CDR2 as SMNVEV (reference sequence). V was cut by 6 bases and J by 7 bases, with 16 bases left in between. This CDR3 contains 13 residues. In DNA, the CDR3 is TGTGCCAGCAGCCTCCATGGAGTCTTTGAGCAGTACTTC. Translation gives CASSLHGVFEQYF.

In this sample, this clone turned up a few times. The CDR3, as DNA: TGTGCCAGCAGCTTGGCGGCCGCCGGTGAGCAGTACTTC. Protein sequence: CASSLAAAGEQYF. This rearrangement joins TRBV5-6 to TRBJ2-7; D remains unclear. V was trimmed by 0 bases and J by 7 bases, leaving 11 bases between them. Looked up from germline, CDR1 is SGHDT and CDR2 is YYEEEE. The CDR3 is made up of 13 amino acids.

The gene calls are TRBV3-1 (or the pseudogene TRBV3-2) and TRBJ1-1, with D possibly being TRBD1 (5 bases). Per germline, CDR1 LGHDT and CDR2 YNNKEL (reference sequence). The CDR3 loop spans 13 amino acids. The V gene lost 3 bases and the J gene lost 5 bases, with 10 bases spanning the gap. The CDR3 bases are TGTGCCAGCAGCCAGAGTGGGGGTACTGAAGCTTTCTTT. Its protein is CASSQSGGTEAFF.

The rearrangement uses TRBV9 and TRBJ1-3; D perhaps matches TRBD1 (5 bases). Trimming cost V 5 bases and J 1 base, with 16 bases left between them. The CDR3 totals 16 residues. The germline V gene has CDR1 SGDLS and CDR2 YYNGEE. CDR3 amino acids: CASSTSKRGSGNTIYF. DNA for the CDR3: TGTGCCAGCAGTACGAGTAAAAGGGGATCTGGAAACACCATATATTTT.

The genes are TRBV19 and TRBJ1-6; D unclear. CDR1 is LNHDA, CDR2 SQIVND, per germline (reference sequence). This CDR3 spans 11 amino acids. The V and J ends lost 7 bases and 9 bases respectively, with 7 bases between them. The CDR3 sequence is CASNRRSPLHF. The CDR3 DNA is TGTGCCAGTAACCGACGTTCACCCCTCCACTTT.

CDR3 region: CASSTPLRQGGEKLFF. The CDR3 nucleotides are TGTGCCAGTAGTACGCCCCTTCGACAGGGAGGTGAAAAACTGTTTTTT. V is TRBV19 and J is TRBJ1-4; TRBD1 matches at 7 bases. Germline V lookup: CDR1 LNHDA, CDR2 SQIVND (reference sequence). The length of the CDR3 is 16 residues. The V gene end was trimmed by 4 bases and the J gene end by 7 bases; junction bases not matched to a gene: 12.

This chain's CDR3 is CSARDGNGYTF. Here the CDR3 DNA reads TGCAGTGCTAGAGATGGGAATGGCTACACCTTC. The chain uses TRBV20-1 and TRBJ1-2; D not resolved. The CDR3 runs to 11 residues. The germline V gene has CDR1 DFQATT and CDR2 SNEGSKA (reference sequence). V was cut by 0 bases and J by 6 bases, with 5 bases left in between.

V and J are TRBV6-5 and TRBJ2-5; maybe TRBD2 (6 bases). CDR1 and CDR2 (germline): MNHEY, SVGAGI. This CDR3 has 14 residues. Trimming stripped 6 bases from V and 5 bases from J, with 16 bases between. CDR3 residues: CASSAGLYGETQYF. The CDR3 bases are TGTGCCAGCAGCGCGGGACTCTACGGGGAGACCCAGTACTTC.

The gene calls are TRBV10-3 and TRBJ2-7; TRBD1 matches at 8 bases. With V trimmed by 6 bases and J by 3 bases, 7 bases remained unmatched. CDR1 and CDR2 from the germline V gene are ENHRY and SYGVKD. There are 14 residues in the CDR3. The CDR3 reads CAIRQTGQGYEQYF. The CDR3 DNA is TGTGCCATCAGACAAACTGGACAGGGCTACGAGCAGTACTTC.

As for this clone: The sample holds other DNA sequences that translate to the same CDR3. The V and J genes are TRBV9 and TRBJ1-4; 7 bases map to TRBD1. The germline CDR1 and CDR2 sequences are SGDLS and YYNGEE. The CDR3 is 15 residues long. V was pared by 4 bases and J by 4 bases, with 7 bases of the junction left unmatched. CDR3 region: CASSPRDRLNEKLFF. The CDR3, as DNA: TGTGCCAGCAGCCCCCGGGACAGACTTAATGAAAAACTGTTTTTT.